A selection of T cell receptor beta chains follows, all from one sample in a study of Ad26.COV2.S vaccination and SARS-CoV-2 variants. Assay: immunoSEQ multiplex PCR; the TCRdb copy retains only in-frame clones and omits some. The repertoire has around 94,000 clones, over 70% of them found once; the top ten carry approximately 15%. The input for sequencing was peripheral blood, taken after recovery from COVID-19. All receptors come from a human donor who had recovered from COVID-19. The CDR3 runs from the conserved cysteine through the conserved F or W. Each record gives: J gene, V gene, CDR3 protein.

TRBJ1-2 TRBV29-1 CSVEDGQNYGYTF
TRBJ2-4 TRBV6-2/TRBV6-3 CASSYSSGGAGKNIQYF
TRBJ1-2 TRBV6-5 CATQGVGANGYTF
TRBJ2-7 TRBV25-1 CASSERGVDEQYF
TRBJ2-1 TRBV7-7 CASSSHTRGDYNEQFF
TRBJ2-1 TRBV6-5 CASSVRGVNEQFF
TRBJ2-1 TRBV24-1 CATSDQVDRGYNEQFF
TRBJ1-1 TRBV4-1 CASSQSRGYRAGGEAFF
TRBJ2-2 TRBV30 CAWSPDSSNTGELFF
TRBJ2-7 TRBV30 CAWRDLQRAYEQYF
TRBJ1-6 TRBV2 CASSVGGPLSSYNSPLHF
TRBJ1-1 TRBV19 CASSSRQGMNTEAFF
TRBJ1-2 TRBV5-1 CASSAGRAGYGYTF
TRBJ1-3 TRBV4-2 CASSQRSTGGPGNTIYF